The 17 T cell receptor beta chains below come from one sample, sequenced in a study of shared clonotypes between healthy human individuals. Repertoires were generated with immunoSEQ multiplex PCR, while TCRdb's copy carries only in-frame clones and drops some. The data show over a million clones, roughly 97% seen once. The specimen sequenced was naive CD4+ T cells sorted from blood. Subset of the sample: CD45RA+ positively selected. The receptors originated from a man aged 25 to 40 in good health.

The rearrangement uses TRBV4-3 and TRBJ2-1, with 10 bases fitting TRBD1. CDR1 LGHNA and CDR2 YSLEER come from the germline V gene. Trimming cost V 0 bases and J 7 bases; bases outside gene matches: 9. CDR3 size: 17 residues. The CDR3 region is CASSQDMGTGAGNEQFF. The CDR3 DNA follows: TGCGCCAGCAGCCAAGATATGGGGACAGGGGCAGGGAATGAGCAGTTCTTC.

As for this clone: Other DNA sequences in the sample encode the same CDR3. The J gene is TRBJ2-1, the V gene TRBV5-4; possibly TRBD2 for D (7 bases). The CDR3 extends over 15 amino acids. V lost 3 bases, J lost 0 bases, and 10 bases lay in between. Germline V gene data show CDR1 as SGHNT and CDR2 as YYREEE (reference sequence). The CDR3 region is CASSSRGGSYNEQFF. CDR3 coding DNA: TGTGCCAGCAGCTCTAGGGGGGGCTCCTACAATGAGCAGTTCTTC.

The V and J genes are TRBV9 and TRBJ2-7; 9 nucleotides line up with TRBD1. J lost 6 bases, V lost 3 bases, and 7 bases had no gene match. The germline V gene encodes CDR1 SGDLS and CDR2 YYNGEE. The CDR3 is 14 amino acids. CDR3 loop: CASSEGTGKSEQYF. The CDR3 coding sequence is TGTGCCAGCAGCGAAGGGACAGGGAAGTCCGAGCAGTACTTC.

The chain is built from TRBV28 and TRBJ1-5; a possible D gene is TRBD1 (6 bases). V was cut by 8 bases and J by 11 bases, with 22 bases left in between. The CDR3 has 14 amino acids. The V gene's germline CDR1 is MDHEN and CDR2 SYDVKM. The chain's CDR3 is CASSIRGSNLAQHF. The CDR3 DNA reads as TGTGCCAGCTCCATCAGGGGATCGAATTTAGCCCAGCATTTT.

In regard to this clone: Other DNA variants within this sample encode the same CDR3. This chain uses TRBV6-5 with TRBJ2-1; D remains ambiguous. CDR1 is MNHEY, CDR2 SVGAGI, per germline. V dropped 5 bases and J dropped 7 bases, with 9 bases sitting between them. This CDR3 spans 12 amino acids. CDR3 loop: CASSPRSNEQFF. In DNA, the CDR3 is TGTGCCAGCAGTCCCCGCTCGAATGAGCAGTTCTTC.

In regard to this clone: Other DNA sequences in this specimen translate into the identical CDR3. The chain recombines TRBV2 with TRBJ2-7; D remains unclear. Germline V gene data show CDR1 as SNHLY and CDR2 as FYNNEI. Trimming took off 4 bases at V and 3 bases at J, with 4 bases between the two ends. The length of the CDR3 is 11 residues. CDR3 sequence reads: CASSGIYEQYF. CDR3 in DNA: TGTGCCAGCAGTGGCATCTACGAGCAGTACTTC.

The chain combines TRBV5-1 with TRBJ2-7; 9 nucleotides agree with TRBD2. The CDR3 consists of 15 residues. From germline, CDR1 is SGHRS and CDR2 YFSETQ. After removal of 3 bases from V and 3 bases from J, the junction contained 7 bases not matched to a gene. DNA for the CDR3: TGCGCCAGCAGCTCTCTAACAGCGGGAGGCTACGAGCAGTACTTC. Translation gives CASSSLTAGGYEQYF. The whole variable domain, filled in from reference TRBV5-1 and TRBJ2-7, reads KAGVTQTPRYLIKTRGQQVTLSCSPISGHRSVSWYQQTPGQGLQFLFEYFSETQRNKGNFPGRFSGRQFSNSRSEMNVSTLELGDSALYLCASSSLTAGGYEQYFGPGTRLTVT.

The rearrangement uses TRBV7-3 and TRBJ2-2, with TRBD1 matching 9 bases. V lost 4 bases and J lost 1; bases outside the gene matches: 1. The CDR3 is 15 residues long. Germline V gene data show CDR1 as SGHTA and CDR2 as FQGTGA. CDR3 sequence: CASSSGQGNTGELFF. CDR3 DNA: TGTGCCAGCAGCTCGGGACAGGGGAACACCGGGGAGCTGTTTTTT.

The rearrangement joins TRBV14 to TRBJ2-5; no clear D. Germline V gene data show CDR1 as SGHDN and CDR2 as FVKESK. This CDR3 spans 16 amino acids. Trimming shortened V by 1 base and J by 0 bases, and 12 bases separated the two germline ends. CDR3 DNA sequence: TGTGCCAGCAGCCAAGCGCCAGGCCTTTACCAAGAGACCCAGTACTTC. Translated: CASSQAPGLYQETQYF.

CDR3 sequence: CSAKRGGDTQYF. The CDR3 DNA reads TGCAGCGCTAAGAGGGGGGGCGATACGCAGTATTTT. The V and J genes are TRBV29-1 and TRBJ2-3, with D perhaps matching TRBD2 (7 bases). V shed 7 bases and J shed 6 bases, with 14 bases lying between them. This CDR3 has 12 amino acids. Germline lookup yields CDR1 SQVTM and CDR2 ANQGSEA.

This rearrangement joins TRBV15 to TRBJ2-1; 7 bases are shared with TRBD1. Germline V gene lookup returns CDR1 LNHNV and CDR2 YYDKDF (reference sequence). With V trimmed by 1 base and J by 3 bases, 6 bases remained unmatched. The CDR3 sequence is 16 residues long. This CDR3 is CATSRGRGRIYNEQFF. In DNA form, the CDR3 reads TGTGCCACCAGCAGAGGAAGGGGGCGGATCTACAATGAGCAGTTCTTC.

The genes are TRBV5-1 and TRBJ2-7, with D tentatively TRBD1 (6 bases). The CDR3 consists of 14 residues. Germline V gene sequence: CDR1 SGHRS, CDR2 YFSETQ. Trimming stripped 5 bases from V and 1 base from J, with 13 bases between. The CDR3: CASRRTDRSYEQYF. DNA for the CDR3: TGCGCCAGCAGACGGACAGATCGGTCCTACGAGCAGTACTTC.

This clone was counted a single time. The CDR3 region is CASSSLGRDSYEQYF. The CDR3 DNA sequence: TGTGCCAGCAGCTCCCTAGGGCGGGACTCCTACGAGCAGTACTTC. This rearrangement joins TRBV5-6 to TRBJ2-7, with a tentative D call TRBD2 (6 bases). CDR3 length: 15 residues. Germline assignment: CDR1 SGHDT and CDR2 YYEEEE. V was pared by 3 bases and J by 0 bases, with 13 bases between.

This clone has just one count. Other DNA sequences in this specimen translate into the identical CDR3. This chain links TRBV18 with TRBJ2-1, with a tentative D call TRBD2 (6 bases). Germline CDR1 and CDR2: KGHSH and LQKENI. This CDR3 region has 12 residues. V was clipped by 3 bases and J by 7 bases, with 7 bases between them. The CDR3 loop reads CASSPGGNEQFF. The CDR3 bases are TGTGCCAGCTCACCGGGGGGAAATGAGCAGTTCTTC.

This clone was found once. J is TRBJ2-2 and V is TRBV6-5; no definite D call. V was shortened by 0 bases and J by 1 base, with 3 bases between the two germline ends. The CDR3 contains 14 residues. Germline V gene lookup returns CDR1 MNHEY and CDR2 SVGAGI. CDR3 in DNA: TGTGCCAGCAGTTACTCACGGAACACCGGGGAGCTGTTTTTT. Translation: CASSYSRNTGELFF.

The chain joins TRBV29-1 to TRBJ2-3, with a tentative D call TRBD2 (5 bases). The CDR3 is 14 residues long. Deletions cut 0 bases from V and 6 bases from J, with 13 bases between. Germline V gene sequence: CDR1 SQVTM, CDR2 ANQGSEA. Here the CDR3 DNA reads TGCAGCGTTGAAGACGGACTTCCCCACGATACGCAGTATTTT. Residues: CSVEDGLPHDTQYF.

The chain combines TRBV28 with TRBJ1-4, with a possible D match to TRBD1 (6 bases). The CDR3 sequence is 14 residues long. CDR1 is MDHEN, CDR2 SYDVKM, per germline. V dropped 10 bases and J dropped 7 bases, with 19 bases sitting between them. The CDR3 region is CATLPPGAREKLFF. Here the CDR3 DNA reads TGTGCCACCCTCCCTCCAGGGGCGCGTGAAAAACTGTTTTTT.